This TCR beta chain emerged from a study of cytomegalovirus exposure and HLA in healthy donors. For the study at large: The roughly 120 validation repertoires matched the 500 to 750 first-cohort repertoires in platform, a later analysis reported. Study findings and constraints: Some public TCRs appeared in many individuals, while most sequences were rare. Confirmation was obtained in vitro that a few CMV-associated chains are specific for CMV antigens.

TCRdb's table, derived via immunoSEQ multiplex PCR, lists solely in-frame clones and lacks some. The table has 100,000 to 120,000 clones, approximately 89% seen once. The germline V gene has CDR1 MGHRA and CDR2 YSYEKL. Trimming removed 1 base from V and 4 bases from J; junction bases left unmatched: 5. The CDR3 is 16 amino acids. Comments on this clone: The antigen is unknown.

Sequenced input: PBMCs. The receptor was isolated from a woman under 30 in good health and CMV-seronegative. V usage is TRBV4-1 and J usage is TRBJ2-2; 8 bases agree with TRBD2. In nucleotides, the CDR3 is TGCGCCAGCAGCCAAGTTACGAGCGGGAGCACCGGGGAGCTGTTTTTT. Translation gives CASSQVTSGSTGELFF.